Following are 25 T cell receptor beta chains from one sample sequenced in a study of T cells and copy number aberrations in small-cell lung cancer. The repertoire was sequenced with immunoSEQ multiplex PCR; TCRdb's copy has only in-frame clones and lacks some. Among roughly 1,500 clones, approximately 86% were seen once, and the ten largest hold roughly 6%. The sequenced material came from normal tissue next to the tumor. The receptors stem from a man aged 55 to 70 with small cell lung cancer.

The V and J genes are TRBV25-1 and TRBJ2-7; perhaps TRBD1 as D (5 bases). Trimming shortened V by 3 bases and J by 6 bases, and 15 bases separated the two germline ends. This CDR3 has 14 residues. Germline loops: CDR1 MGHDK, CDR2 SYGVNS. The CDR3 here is CASSEAGSGFEQYF. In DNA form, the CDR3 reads TGTGCCAGCAGTGAGGCAGGCTCAGGGTTCGAGCAGTACTTC.

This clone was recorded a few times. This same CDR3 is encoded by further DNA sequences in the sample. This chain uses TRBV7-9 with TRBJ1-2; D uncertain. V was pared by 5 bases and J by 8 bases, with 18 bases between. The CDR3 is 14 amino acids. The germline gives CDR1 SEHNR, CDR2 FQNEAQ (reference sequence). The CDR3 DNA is TGTGCCAGCAGCCCCGGAGGCGGCCTGAAGGGCTACACCTTC. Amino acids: CASSPGGGLKGYTF.

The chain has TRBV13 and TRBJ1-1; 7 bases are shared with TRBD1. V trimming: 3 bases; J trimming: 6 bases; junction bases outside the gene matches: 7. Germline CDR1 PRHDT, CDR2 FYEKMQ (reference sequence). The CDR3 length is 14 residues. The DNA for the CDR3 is TGTGCCAGCAGCTTCCGGGGACAGAGTTCTGAAGCTTTCTTT. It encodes CASSFRGQSSEAFF.

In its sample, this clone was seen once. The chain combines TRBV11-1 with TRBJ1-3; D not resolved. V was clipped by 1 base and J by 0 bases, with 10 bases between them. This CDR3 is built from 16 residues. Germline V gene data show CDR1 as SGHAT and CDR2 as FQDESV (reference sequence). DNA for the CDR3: TGTGCCAGCAGCTTAGAAAGACGGAGCTCTGGAAACACCATATATTTT. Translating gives CASSLERRSSGNTIYF.

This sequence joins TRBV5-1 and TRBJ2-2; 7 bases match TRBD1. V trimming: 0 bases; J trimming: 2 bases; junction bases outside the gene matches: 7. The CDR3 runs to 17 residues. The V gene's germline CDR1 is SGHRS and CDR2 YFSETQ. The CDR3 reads CASSLAPGQSNTGELFF. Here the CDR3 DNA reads TGCGCCAGCAGCTTGGCACCGGGACAGTCCAACACCGGGGAGCTGTTTTTT.

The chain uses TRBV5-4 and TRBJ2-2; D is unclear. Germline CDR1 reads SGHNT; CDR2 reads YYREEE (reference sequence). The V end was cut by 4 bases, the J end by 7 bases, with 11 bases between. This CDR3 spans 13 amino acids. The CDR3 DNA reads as TGTGCCAGCAGCGTAGTTTCAGGCGGGGAGCTGTTTTTT. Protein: CASSVVSGGELFF.

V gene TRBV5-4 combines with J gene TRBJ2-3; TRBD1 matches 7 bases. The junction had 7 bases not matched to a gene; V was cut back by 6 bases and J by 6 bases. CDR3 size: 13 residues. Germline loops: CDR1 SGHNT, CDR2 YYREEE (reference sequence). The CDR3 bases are TGTGCCAGCAACCGAGGGGGCAGGGATACGCAGTATTTT. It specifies CASNRGGRDTQYF.

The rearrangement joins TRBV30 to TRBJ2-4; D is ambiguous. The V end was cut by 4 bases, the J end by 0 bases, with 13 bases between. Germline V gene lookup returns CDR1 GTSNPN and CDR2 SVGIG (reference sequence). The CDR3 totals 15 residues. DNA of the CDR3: TGTGCCTGGACTAACCGGGCCTTAGCCAAAAACATTCAGTACTTC. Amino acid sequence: CAWTNRALAKNIQYF.

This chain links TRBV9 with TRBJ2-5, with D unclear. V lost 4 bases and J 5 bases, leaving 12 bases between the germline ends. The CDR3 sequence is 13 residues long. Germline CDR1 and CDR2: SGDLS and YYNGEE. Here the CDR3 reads CASSQGAFETQYF. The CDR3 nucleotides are TGTGCCAGCAGCCAAGGAGCCTTTGAGACCCAGTACTTC.

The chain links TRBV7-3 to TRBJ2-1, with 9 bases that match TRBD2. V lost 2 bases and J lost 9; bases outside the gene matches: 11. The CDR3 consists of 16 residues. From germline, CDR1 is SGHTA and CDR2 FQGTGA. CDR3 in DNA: TGTGCCAGCAGCTTAGTGGCGGGAGGGCCGATCGGTGAGCAGTTCTTC. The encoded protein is CASSLVAGGPIGEQFF. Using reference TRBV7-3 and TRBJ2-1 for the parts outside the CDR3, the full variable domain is GAGVSQTPSNKVTEKGKYVELRCDPISGHTALYWYRQSLGQGPEFLIYFQGTGAADDSGLPNDRFFAVRPEGSVSTLKIQRTERGDSAVYLCASSLVAGGPIGEQFFGPGTRLTVL.

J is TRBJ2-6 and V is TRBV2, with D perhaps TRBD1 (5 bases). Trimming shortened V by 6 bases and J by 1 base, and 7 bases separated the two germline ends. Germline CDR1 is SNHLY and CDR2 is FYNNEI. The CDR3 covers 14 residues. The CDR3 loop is CASRPGSGANVLTF. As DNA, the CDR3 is TGTGCCAGCAGGCCAGGGTCTGGGGCCAACGTCCTGACTTTC.

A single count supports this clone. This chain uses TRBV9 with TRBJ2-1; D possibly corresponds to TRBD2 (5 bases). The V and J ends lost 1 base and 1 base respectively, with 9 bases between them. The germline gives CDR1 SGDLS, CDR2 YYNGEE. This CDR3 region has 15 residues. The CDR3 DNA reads TGTGCCAGCAGCGTACGGGATACGTCCTACAATGAGCAGTTCTTC. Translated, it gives CASSVRDTSYNEQFF. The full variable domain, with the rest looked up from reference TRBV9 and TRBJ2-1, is DSGVTQTPKHLITATGQRVTLRCSPRSGDLSVYWYQQSLDQGLQFLIQYYNGEERAKGNILERFSAQQFPDLHSELNLSSLELGDSALYFCASSVRDTSYNEQFFGPGTRLTVL.

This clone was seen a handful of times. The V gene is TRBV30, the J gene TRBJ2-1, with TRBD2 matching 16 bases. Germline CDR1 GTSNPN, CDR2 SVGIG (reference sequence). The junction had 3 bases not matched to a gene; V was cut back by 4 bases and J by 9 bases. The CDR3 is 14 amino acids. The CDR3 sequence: CAWMGLAGGVEQFF. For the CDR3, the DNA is TGTGCCTGGATGGGACTAGCGGGAGGGGTTGAGCAGTTCTTC.

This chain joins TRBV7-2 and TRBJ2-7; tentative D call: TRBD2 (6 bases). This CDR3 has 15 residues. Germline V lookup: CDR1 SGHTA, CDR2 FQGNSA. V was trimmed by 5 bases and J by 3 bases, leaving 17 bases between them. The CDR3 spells CASSADGTGVYEQYF. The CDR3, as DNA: TGTGCCAGCAGCGCAGACGGGACGGGGGTCTACGAGCAGTACTTC.

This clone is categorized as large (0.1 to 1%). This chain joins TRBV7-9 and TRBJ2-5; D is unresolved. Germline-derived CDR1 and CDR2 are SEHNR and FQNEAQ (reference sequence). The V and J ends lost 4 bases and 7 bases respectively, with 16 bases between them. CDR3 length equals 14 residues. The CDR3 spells CASSSVSRMGTQYF. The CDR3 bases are TGTGCCAGCAGCTCAGTCTCCCGAATGGGGACCCAGTACTTC.

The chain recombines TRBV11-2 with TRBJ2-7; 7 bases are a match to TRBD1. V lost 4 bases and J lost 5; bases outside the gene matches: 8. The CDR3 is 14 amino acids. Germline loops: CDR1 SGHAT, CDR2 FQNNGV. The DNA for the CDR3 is TGTGCCAGCAGCTCAGGACAGGTATATGACGAGCAGTACTTC. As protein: CASSSGQVYDEQYF.

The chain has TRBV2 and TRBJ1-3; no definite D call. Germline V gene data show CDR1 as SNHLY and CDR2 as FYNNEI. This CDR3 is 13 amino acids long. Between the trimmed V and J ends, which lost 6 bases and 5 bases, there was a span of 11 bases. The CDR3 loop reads CASSLLDRNTIYF. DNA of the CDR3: TGTGCCAGCAGCCTCCTGGATAGAAACACCATATATTTT.

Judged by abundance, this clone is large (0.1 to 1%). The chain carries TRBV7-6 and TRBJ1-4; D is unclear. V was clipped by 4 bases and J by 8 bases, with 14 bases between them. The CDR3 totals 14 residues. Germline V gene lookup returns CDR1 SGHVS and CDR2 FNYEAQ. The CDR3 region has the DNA TGTGCCAGCAGCTCTCGGATAAACGGGGAAAAACTGTTTTTT. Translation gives CASSSRINGEKLFF.

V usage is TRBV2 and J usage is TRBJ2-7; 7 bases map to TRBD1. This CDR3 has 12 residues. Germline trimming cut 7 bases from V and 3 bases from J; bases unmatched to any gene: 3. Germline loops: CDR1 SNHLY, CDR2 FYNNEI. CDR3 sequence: CASTGGLYEQYF. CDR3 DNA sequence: TGTGCCAGCACAGGGGGTCTCTACGAGCAGTACTTC.

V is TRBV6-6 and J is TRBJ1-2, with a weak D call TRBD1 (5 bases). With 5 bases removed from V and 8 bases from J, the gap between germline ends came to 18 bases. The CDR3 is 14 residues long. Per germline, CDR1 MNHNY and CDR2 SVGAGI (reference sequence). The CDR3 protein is CASSTRGGVNGYTF. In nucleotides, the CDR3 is TGTGCCAGCAGTACCCGGGGAGGGGTTAACGGCTACACCTTC.

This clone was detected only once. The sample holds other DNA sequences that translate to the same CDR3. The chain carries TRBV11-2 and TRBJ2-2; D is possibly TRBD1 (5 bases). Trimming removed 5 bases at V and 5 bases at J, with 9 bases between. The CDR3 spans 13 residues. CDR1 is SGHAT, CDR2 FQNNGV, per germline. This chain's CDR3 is CASSPRVTGELFF. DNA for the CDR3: TGTGCCAGCAGCCCCAGGGTAACCGGGGAGCTGTTTTTT.

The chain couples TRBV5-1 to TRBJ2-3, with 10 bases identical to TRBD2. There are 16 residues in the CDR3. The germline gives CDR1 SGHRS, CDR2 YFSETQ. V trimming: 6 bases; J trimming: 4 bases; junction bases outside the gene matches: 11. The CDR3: CASTRLGLAVADTQYF. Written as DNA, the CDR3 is TGCGCCAGCACCAGACTTGGACTAGCGGTTGCAGATACGCAGTATTTT.

The CDR3, as DNA: TGTGCCAGCAGTGAATCCCCCCAGGACGGCGAGCAGTACTTC. Translated, it gives CASSESPQDGEQYF. This rearrangement joins TRBV6-1 to TRBJ2-7; no firm D call. CDR1 and CDR2 from the germline V gene are MNHNS and SASEGT. The V gene lost 2 bases and the J gene lost 6 bases, with 14 bases spanning the gap. This CDR3 comprises 14 residues.

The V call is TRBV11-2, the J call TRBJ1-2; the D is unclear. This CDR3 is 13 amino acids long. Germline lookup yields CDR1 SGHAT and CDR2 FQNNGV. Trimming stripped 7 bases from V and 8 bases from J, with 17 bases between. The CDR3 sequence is CASTVSGMGGYTF. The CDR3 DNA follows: TGTGCCAGCACCGTGTCGGGGATGGGCGGCTACACCTTC.

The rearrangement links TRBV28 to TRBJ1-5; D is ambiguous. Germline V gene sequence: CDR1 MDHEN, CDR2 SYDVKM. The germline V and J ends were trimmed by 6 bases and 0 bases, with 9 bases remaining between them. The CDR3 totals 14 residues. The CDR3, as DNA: TGTGCCAGCAGGACGGTTTATAGCAATCAGCCCCAGCATTTT. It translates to CASRTVYSNQPQHF. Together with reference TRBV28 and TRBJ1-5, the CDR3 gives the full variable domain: DVKVTQSSRYLVKRTGEKVFLECVQDMDHENMFWYRQDPGLGLRLIYFSYDVKMKEKGDIPEGYSVSREKKERFSLILESASTNQTSMYLCASRTVYSNQPQHFGDGTRLSIL.